Described below is a single T cell receptor beta chain sequence and its context. The data were obtained in a study of control samples from healthy donors and cancer patients. Data came from immunoSEQ multiplex PCR; TCRdb stores just in-frame clones and leaves some out. The data contain approximately 170,000 clones, about nine tenths of them singletons. Sequencing was performed on blood. The clonotype comes from a woman in her 30s in good health.

This CDR3 is CASSEGATGLNTEAFF. CDR3 DNA sequence: TGTGCCAGCAGTGAAGGGGCGACAGGGCTGAACACTGAAGCTTTCTTT. The rearrangement joins TRBV2 to TRBJ1-1; TRBD1 aligns across 7 bases. Germline CDR1 SNHLY, CDR2 FYNNEI. Trimming at V came to 1 base and at J to 0 bases, leaving 5 bases not matched to a gene. The CDR3 spans 16 residues.